A single sample gave rise to the 14 T cell receptor beta chains below, sequenced in a study of beta chain features in type 1 diabetes. What was sequenced were expressed TCRB transcripts, since all of the isolated RNA had been reverse transcribed. Only in-frame clones appear in the TCRdb table, and some are missing; sequencing was by immunoSEQ multiplex PCR. The table shows under 950,000 clones, with about a sixth occurring only once. Sequenced sample: naive CD4+ T cells from blood. These receptors originate from a woman under 30 in good health.

The sample holds a few counts of this clone. J is TRBJ1-2 and V is TRBV7-9; no clear D. This CDR3 has 13 amino acids. Trimming removed 2 bases at V and 8 bases at J, with 12 bases between. Germline CDR1 reads SEHNR; CDR2 reads FQNEAQ (reference sequence). This chain's CDR3 is CASSLSRESGYTF. The CDR3 DNA reads as TGTGCCAGCAGCTTATCCCGGGAAAGCGGCTACACCTTC. Supplemented by reference TRBV7-9 and TRBJ1-2, the full variable domain reads DTGVSQNPRHKITKRGQNVTFRCDPISEHNRLYWYRQTLGQGPEFLTYFQNEAQLEKSRLLSDRFSAERPKGSFSTLEIQRTEQGDSAMYLCASSLSRESGYTFGSGTRLTVV.

The J gene is TRBJ1-2, the V gene TRBV19; unclear D gene. Germline values: CDR1 LNHDA, CDR2 SQIVND (reference sequence). The ends were cut back, 7 bases at V and 8 bases at J, with 20 bases in the middle. The CDR3 sequence is 14 residues long. The DNA of the CDR3 is TGTGCCAGTAAGAGGACGGACGGCACCGCGGGCTACACCTTC. It translates to CASKRTDGTAGYTF. Filled out from reference TRBV19 and TRBJ1-2, the complete variable domain reads DGGITQSPKYLFRKEGQNVTLSCEQNLNHDAMYWYRQDPGQGLRLIYYSQIVNDFQKGDIAEGYSVSREKKESFPLTVTSAQKNPTAFYLCASKRTDGTAGYTFGSGTRLTVV.

The J gene is TRBJ2-1, the V gene TRBV21-1; the table assigns TRBD2, which was not confirmed against the DNA. TRBV21-1 constitutes a pseudogene. The CDR3 is made up of 14 amino acids. Here the CDR3 DNA reads TGTGCCAGCAGCAAAGGGGAGGGTCTGGGAGAGCAGTTCTTC. This translates into CASSKGEGLGEQFF.

This clone showed up just a few times. The J gene is TRBJ2-5, the V gene TRBV5-1; 13 bases are shared with TRBD2. Germline V gene sequence: CDR1 SGHRS, CDR2 YFSETQ. The CDR3 runs 14 residues. Germline trimming cut 7 bases from V and 2 bases from J; bases unmatched to any gene: 2. CDR3 DNA sequence: TGCGCCAGCGGGACTAGCGGGATACAAGAGACCCAGTACTTC. Its protein is CASGTSGIQETQYF.

The rearrangement links TRBV6-5 to TRBJ1-1; D gene unclear. The CDR3 runs to 10 residues. Germline loops: CDR1 MNHEY, CDR2 SVGAGI. V dropped 6 bases and J dropped 7 bases, with 6 bases sitting between them. CDR3 coding DNA: TGTGCCAGCAGATCTCTTGAAGCTTTCTTT. Its translation: CASRSLEAFF.

The chain is built from TRBV28 and TRBJ2-7, with D possibly TRBD1 on 6 matching bases. This CDR3 is 13 amino acids long. The V and J ends lost 7 bases and 1 base respectively, with 11 bases between them. Germline CDR1 and CDR2: MDHEN and SYDVKM. The chain's CDR3 is CASTAGQSYEQYF. Written as DNA, the CDR3 is TGTGCCAGCACAGCCGGACAGTCCTACGAGCAGTACTTC. Combining the CDR3 with reference TRBV28 and TRBJ2-7 gives the whole variable domain DVKVTQSSRYLVKRTGEKVFLECVQDMDHENMFWYRQDPGLGLRLIYFSYDVKMKEKGDIPEGYSVSREKKERFSLILESASTNQTSMYLCASTAGQSYEQYFGPGTRLTVT.

The J gene is TRBJ2-7, the V gene TRBV15, with D perhaps TRBD2 (6 bases). The CDR3 is 18 residues long. The V and J ends lost 1 base and 3 bases respectively, with 22 bases between them. The germline V gene encodes CDR1 LNHNV and CDR2 YYDKDF (reference sequence). The CDR3 nucleotides are TGTGCCACCAGCAGAGCTAAAAGCCTCCGGGACTCCGACTACGAGCAGTACTTC. Protein: CATSRAKSLRDSDYEQYF.

The gene calls are TRBV10-2 and TRBJ2-2; 11 bases align to TRBD2. The germline V gene encodes CDR1 WSHSY and CDR2 SAAADI. Trimming removed 2 bases from V and 5 bases from J; junction bases left unmatched: 7. This CDR3 contains 17 residues. CDR3 protein: CASSERGLAGRTGELFF. The CDR3, as DNA: TGCGCCAGCAGTGAGAGAGGACTAGCGGGCAGAACCGGGGAGCTGTTTTTT.

The chain is built from TRBV18 and TRBJ2-6; TRBD1 aligns across 8 bases. The germline V gene encodes CDR1 KGHSH and CDR2 LQKENI. The CDR3 extends over 16 amino acids. The CDR3: CARYGTGCAGANVLTF. The DNA for the CDR3 is TGTGCTCGATACGGGACAGGCTGCGCTGGGGCCAACGTCCTGACTTTC.

The J gene is TRBJ2-3, the V gene TRBV19, with D hard to call. CDR1 and CDR2 (germline): LNHDA, SQIVND (reference sequence). The length of the CDR3 is 15 residues. Between the trimmed V and J ends, which lost 3 bases and 0 bases, there was a span of 10 bases. The CDR3 here is CASSIFGRSTDTQYF. For the CDR3, the DNA is TGTGCCAGTAGTATCTTTGGTAGAAGCACAGATACGCAGTATTTT.

The chain employs TRBV15 and TRBJ2-5; D is possibly TRBD2 (7 bases). The germline gives CDR1 LNHNV, CDR2 YYDKDF (reference sequence). The length of the CDR3 is 14 residues. The V end was cut by 3 bases, the J end by 4 bases, with 12 bases between. Here the CDR3 reads CATSSAGGPETQYF. The DNA of the CDR3 is TGTGCCACCAGCAGCGCCGGGGGGCCAGAGACCCAGTACTTC.

The chain couples TRBV11-2 to TRBJ2-6; 13 bases are a match to TRBD2. CDR3 length equals 19 residues. J lost 0 bases, V lost 4 bases, and 6 bases had no gene match. CDR1 and CDR2 from the germline V gene are SGHAT and FQNNGV. The CDR3 DNA follows: TGTGCCAGCAGCTCCCGACTAGCGGGAGGACCCTCTGGGGCCAACGTCCTGACTTTC. This translates into CASSSRLAGGPSGANVLTF. Full variable domain (remainder filled in from reference TRBV11-2 and TRBJ2-6): EAGVAQSPRYKIIEKRQSVAFWCNPISGHATLYWYQQILGQGPKLLIQFQNNGVVDDSQLPKDRFSAERLKGVDSTLKIQPAKLEDSAVYLCASSSRLAGGPSGANVLTFGAGSRLTVL.

This clone was seen a few times. The chain has TRBV11-2 and TRBJ1-5; D is possibly TRBD1 (6 bases). Germline V lookup: CDR1 SGHAT, CDR2 FQNNGV. The V gene lost 3 bases and the J gene lost 3 bases, with 9 bases spanning the gap. The CDR3 extends over 14 amino acids. The CDR3 DNA reads as TGTGCCAGCAGCTTCTGGGGACACAATCAGCCCCAGCATTTT. Encoded protein: CASSFWGHNQPQHF.

This clone came up a few times. The chain has TRBV7-2 and TRBJ2-7, with D possibly being TRBD1 or TRBD2 (6 bases each). The V end lost 2 bases, the J end lost 6 bases, and 14 bases lay between the germline ends. Germline CDR1 is SGHTA and CDR2 is FQGNSA. The CDR3 length is 14 residues. CDR3 loop: CASSLSGADTEQYF. CDR3 nucleotide sequence: TGTGCCAGCAGCTTATCGGGGGCGGATACCGAGCAGTACTTC.